The entry below describes one TCR beta chain. The CDR3 is 16 amino acids. The V end was cut by 4 bases, the J end by 4 bases, with 20 bases between. The germline gives CDR1 SGHRS, CDR2 YFSETQ. The entry originates in a study of patients and donors after allogeneic stem cell transplantation. A single record per CDR3 protein comes from TCRdb applying MiXCR to the RT-PCR reads. In the table there are approximately 150,000 distinct CDR3 sequences, 30% to 45% of which are singletons. The TCR sequence derives from a human donor who was either an allogeneic HSCT recipient or a stem cell or donor lymphocyte infusion donor (not recorded which). It is not recorded whose cells these are; they may come from a transplant donor. The chain has TRBV5-1 and TRBJ1-1; a weak D match, TRBD1 (5 bases). Sequenced input: blood, either unsorted or a sorted T cell fraction (not recorded which). The CDR3 DNA is TGCGCCAGCAGCAGCTGGGGACGAAGCTGGGGCACTGAAGCTTTCTTT. It encodes CASSSWGRSWGTEAFF.